One sample yielded the 11 T cell receptor beta chains listed below, sequenced in a study of T cell responses to AZD1222 COVID-19 vaccine (TCRdb year 2021). The time point label here, explained by the study, means: about 28 days (+/-7) after the second vaccine dose. Library creation used the immunoSEQ multiplex PCR assay. TCRdb took this table from immuneACCESS and kept in-frame rearrangements with V and J called. Such tables lack part of the clones; where checked against another copy, unresolved V genes explain under half of the gap, and the rest is unexplained. The sample includes 140,000 or so clones, with approximately 86% observed a single time. Less than 6% of the sample is taken by the ten largest. The source material was peripheral blood, sampled 28 days after the second AZD1222 dose. Receptors originate from an adult who received the AZD1222 COVID-19 vaccine.

The gene calls are TRBV7-2 and TRBJ2-1; a possible D gene is TRBD1 (5 bases). Trimming removed 5 bases at V and 8 bases at J, with 13 bases between. The CDR3 totals 13 residues. Germline CDR1 is SGHTA and CDR2 is FQGNSA. The CDR3, as DNA: TGTGCCAGCAGCCATCGCCCCAGGGATGAGCAGTTCTTC. Protein sequence: CASSHRPRDEQFF.

The V and J genes are TRBV11-2 and TRBJ1-1; 8 bases agree with TRBD1. The CDR3 is 14 residues long. Germline CDR1 and CDR2: SGHAT and FQNNGV. With 5 bases clipped from V and 2 bases from J, the junction kept 4 bases outside the gene matches. The CDR3 spells CASSMDRVNTEAFF. CDR3 nucleotide sequence: TGTGCCAGCAGCATGGACAGGGTAAACACTGAAGCTTTCTTT.

This chain joins TRBV5-5 and TRBJ2-7; D is unresolved. Germline values: CDR1 SGHKS, CDR2 YYEKEE (reference sequence). Trimming pared 0 bases from V and 6 bases from J, leaving 16 bases between. There are 15 residues in the CDR3. The CDR3 loop reads CASSLEAGEGLEQYF. CDR3 in DNA: TGTGCCAGCAGCTTGGAGGCAGGAGAAGGTCTCGAGCAGTACTTC.

CDR3 DNA sequence: TGTGCCAGCAGCCAAAGGACAGGAAGCCTCTCCTACAATGAGCAGTTCTTC. This translates into CASSQRTGSLSYNEQFF. This chain joins TRBV14 and TRBJ2-1; 7 nucleotides agree with TRBD1. The ends lost 2 bases at V and 0 bases at J; junction bases unmatched: 7. In germline, CDR1 is SGHDN, CDR2 FVKESK. The CDR3 extends over 17 amino acids.

V gene TRBV2 combines with J gene TRBJ1-4, with 8 positions matching TRBD1. The CDR3 has 13 residues. Trimming removed 7 bases from V and 8 bases from J; junction bases left unmatched: 6. CDR1 SNHLY and CDR2 FYNNEI come from the germline V gene. DNA of the CDR3: TGTGCCAGCACTGGGACAGGAGGGGAAAAACTGTTTTTT. Translated: CASTGTGGEKLFF.

This chain joins TRBV18 and TRBJ1-5, with D unclear. Trimming took 3 bases from V and 3 from J, leaving 9 bases between them. The CDR3 covers 14 residues. From germline, CDR1 is KGHSH and CDR2 LQKENI. The CDR3 reads CASSPKPLNQPQHF. DNA for the CDR3: TGTGCCAGCTCACCCAAGCCCCTCAATCAGCCCCAGCATTTT. Filled out from reference TRBV18 and TRBJ1-5, the complete variable domain reads NAGVMQNPRHLVRRRGQEARLRCSPMKGHSHVYWYRQLPEEGLKFMVYLQKENIIDESGMPKERFSAEFPKEGPSILRIQQVVRGDSAAYFCASSPKPLNQPQHFGDGTRLSIL.

In this sample, this clone turned up a few times. This sequence joins TRBV30 and TRBJ1-2, with 9 bases identical to TRBD1. CDR1 is GTSNPN, CDR2 SVGIG, per germline (reference sequence). V lost 3 bases, J lost 1 base, and 6 bases stayed unmatched. CDR3 length: 15 amino acids. CDR3 protein: CAWRPGQGLNYGYTF. CDR3 DNA sequence: TGTGCCTGGAGGCCGGGACAGGGCCTTAACTATGGCTACACCTTC.

This chain connects TRBV24-1 to TRBJ2-3, with 11 bases aligning to TRBD2. Germline V gene lookup returns CDR1 KGHDR and CDR2 SFDVKD. The ends lost 4 bases at V and 0 bases at J; junction bases unmatched: 14. The CDR3 runs 20 residues. The CDR3 spells CATSDPALAGGSSSTDTQYF. Here the CDR3 DNA reads TGTGCCACCAGTGACCCGGCCCTAGCGGGGGGTTCCTCTAGCACAGATACGCAGTATTTT.

This chain links TRBV5-4 with TRBJ2-3, with TRBD2 matching over 13 bases. Germline loops: CDR1 SGHNT, CDR2 YYREEE (reference sequence). The CDR3 is 13 amino acids. V was pared by 5 bases and J by 10 bases, with 4 bases of the junction left unmatched. The chain's CDR3 is CASRLAGGLAQYF. CDR3 nucleotide sequence: TGTGCCAGCAGACTAGCGGGAGGGCTGGCGCAGTATTTT.

The V gene is TRBV7-8, the J gene TRBJ1-5; no clear D gene. V lost 1 base, J lost 9 bases, and 7 bases lay in between. This CDR3 is built from 12 residues. The V gene's germline CDR1 is SGHVS and CDR2 FQNEAQ. The chain's CDR3 is CASSLDRGPQHF. Written as DNA, the CDR3 is TGTGCCAGCAGCTTAGATCGGGGGCCCCAGCATTTT.

This clone came up a few times. As DNA, the CDR3 is TGTGCCAGCAGCTTTAACTCTCCCTTTGGAGGACGGACCACAGATACGCAGTATTTT. It translates to CASSFNSPFGGRTTDTQYF. This rearrangement joins TRBV5-6 to TRBJ2-3; possibly TRBD2 for D (5 bases). The CDR3 covers 19 residues. V was cut by 2 bases and J by 2 bases, with 24 bases left in between. Germline lookup yields CDR1 SGHDT and CDR2 YYEEEE.